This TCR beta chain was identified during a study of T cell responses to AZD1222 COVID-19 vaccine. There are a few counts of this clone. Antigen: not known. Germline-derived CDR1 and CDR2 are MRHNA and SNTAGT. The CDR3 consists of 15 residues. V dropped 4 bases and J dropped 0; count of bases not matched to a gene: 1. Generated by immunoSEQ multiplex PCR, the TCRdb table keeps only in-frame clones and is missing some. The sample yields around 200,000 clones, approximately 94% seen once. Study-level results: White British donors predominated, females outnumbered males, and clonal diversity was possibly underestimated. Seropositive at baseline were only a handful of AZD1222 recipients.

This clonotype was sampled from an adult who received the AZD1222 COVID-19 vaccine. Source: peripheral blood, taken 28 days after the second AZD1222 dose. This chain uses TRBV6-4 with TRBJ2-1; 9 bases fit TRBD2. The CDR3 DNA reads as TGTGCCAGCAGTGCTAGCGGGGACTCCTACAATGAGCAGTTCTTC. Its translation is CASSASGDSYNEQFF.